This T cell receptor (beta chain) comes out of a study of CD8 T cells in ankylosing spondylitis. This clonotype was recorded at least ten times. TCRdb re-called the 5' RACE reads with MiXCR, one entry per CDR3 protein. The sample lists 200,000 to 300,000 distinct CDR3 sequences, over 8.5% occurring once. CDR1 and CDR2 from the germline V gene are LGHNA and YNFKEQ. V dropped 0 bases and J dropped 6; count of bases not matched to a gene: 5. This CDR3 region has 16 residues. The chain carries TRBV4-2 and TRBJ2-1; 10 bases fit TRBD2. The sequenced sample consisted of blood, either unsorted or a sorted T cell fraction (not recorded which). This receptor was obtained from a male donor with ankylosing spondylitis or in good health (not recorded which). The CDR3 is CASSQDELAGVNEQFF. CDR3 coding DNA: TGTGCCAGCAGCCAAGATGAGCTAGCGGGAGTCAATGAGCAGTTCTTC.